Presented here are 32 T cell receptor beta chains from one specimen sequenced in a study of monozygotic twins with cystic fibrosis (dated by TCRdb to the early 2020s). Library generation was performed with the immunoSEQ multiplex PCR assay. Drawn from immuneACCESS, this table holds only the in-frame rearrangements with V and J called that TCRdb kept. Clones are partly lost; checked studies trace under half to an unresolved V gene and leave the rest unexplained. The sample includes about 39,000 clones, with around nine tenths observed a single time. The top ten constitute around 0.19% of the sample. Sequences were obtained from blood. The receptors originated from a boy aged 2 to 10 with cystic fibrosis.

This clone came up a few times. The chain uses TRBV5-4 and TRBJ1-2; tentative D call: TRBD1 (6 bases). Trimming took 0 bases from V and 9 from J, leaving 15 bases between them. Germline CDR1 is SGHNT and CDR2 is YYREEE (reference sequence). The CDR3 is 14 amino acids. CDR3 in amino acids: CASSLEGQSRRYTF. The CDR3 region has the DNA TGTGCCAGCAGCTTGGAGGGACAATCGAGACGCTACACCTTC.

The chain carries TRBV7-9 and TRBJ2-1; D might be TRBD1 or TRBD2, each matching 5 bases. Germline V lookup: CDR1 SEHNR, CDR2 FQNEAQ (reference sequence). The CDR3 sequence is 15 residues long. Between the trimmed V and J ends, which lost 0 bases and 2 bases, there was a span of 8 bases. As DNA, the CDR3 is TGTGCCAGCAGCTTAGCACTGGGGGCCTACAATGAGCAGTTCTTC. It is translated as CASSLALGAYNEQFF.

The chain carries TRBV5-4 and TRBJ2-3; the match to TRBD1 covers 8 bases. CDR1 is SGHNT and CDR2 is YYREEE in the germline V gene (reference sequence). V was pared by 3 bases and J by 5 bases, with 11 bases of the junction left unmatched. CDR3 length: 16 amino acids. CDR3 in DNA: TGTGCCAGCAGCTCCCGGACAGGGAACACAGTAGATACGCAGTATTTT. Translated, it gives CASSSRTGNTVDTQYF.

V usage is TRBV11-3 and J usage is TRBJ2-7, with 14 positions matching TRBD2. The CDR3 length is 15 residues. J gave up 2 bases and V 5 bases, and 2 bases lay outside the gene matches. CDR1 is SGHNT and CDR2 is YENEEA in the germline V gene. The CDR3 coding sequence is TGTGCCAGCAGCAAGGGACTAGCGGGAGCCTACGAGCAGTACTTC. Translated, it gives CASSKGLAGAYEQYF. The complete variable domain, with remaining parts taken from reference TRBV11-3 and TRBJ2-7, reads EAGVVQSPRYKIIEKKQPVAFWCNPISGHNTLYWYLQNLGQGPELLIRYENEEAVDDSQLPKDRFSAERLKGVDSTLKIQPAELGDSAVYLCASSKGLAGAYEQYFGPGTRLTVT.

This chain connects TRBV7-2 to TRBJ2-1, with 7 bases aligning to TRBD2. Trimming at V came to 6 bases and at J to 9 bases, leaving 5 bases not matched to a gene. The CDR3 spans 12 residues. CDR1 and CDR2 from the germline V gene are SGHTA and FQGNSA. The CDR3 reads CASSTSVGEQFF. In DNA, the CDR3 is TGTGCCAGCAGTACTAGCGTCGGTGAGCAGTTCTTC.

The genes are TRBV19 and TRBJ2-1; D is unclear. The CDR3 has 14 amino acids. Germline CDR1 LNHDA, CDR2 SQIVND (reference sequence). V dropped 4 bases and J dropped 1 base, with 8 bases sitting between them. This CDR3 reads CASSKDVSYNEQFF. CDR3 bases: TGTGCCAGTAGTAAGGACGTATCCTACAATGAGCAGTTCTTC. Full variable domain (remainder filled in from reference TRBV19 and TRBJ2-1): DGGITQSPKYLFRKEGQNVTLSCEQNLNHDAMYWYRQDPGQGLRLIYYSQIVNDFQKGDIAEGYSVSREKKESFPLTVTSAQKNPTAFYLCASSKDVSYNEQFFGPGTRLTVL.

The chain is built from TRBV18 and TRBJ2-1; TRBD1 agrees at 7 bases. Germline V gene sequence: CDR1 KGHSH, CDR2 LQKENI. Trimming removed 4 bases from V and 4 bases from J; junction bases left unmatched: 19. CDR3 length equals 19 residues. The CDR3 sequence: CASSRDPSIGQAKYNEQFF. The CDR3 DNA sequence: TGTGCCAGCTCACGGGATCCCTCTATCGGACAGGCCAAATACAATGAGCAGTTCTTC.

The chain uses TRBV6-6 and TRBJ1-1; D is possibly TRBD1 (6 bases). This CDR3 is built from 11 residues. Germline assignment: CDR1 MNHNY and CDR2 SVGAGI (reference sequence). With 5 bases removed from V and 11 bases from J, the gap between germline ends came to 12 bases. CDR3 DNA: TGTGCCAGCAGTGAACAGGGTGAGGCTTTCTTT. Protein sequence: CASSEQGEAFF.

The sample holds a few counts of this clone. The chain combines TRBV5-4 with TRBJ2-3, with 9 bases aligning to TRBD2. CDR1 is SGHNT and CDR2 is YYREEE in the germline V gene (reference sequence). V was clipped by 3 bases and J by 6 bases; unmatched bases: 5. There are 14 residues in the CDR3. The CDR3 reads CASSSLAGSDTQYF. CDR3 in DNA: TGTGCCAGCAGCTCGCTAGCGGGGAGTGATACGCAGTATTTT.

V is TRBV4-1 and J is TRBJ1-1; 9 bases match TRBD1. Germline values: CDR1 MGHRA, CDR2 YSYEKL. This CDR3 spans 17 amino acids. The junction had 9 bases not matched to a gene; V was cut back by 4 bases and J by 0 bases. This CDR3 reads CASSPRDRAGMNTEAFF. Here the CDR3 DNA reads TGCGCCAGCAGCCCCCGGGACAGGGCCGGCATGAACACTGAAGCTTTCTTT.

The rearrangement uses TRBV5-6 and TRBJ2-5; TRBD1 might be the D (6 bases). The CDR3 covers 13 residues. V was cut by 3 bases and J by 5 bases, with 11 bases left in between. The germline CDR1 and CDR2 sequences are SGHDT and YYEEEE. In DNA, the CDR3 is TGTGCCAGCAGCTCGGGAACAGGGGAGACCCAGTACTTC. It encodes CASSSGTGETQYF.

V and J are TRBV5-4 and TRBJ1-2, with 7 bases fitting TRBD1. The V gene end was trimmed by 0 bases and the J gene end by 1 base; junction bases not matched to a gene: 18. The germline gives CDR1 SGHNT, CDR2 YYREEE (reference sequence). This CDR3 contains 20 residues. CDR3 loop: CASSLGGPGQLLTFNYGYTF. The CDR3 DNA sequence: TGTGCCAGCAGCTTGGGGGGCCCGGGACAGCTTTTGACTTTTAACTATGGCTACACCTTC.

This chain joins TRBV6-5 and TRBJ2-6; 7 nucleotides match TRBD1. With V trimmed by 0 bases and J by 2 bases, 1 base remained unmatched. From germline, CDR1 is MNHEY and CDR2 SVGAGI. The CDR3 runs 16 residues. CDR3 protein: CASSYSQGAGANVLTF. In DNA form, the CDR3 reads TGTGCCAGCAGTTACTCGCAGGGGGCTGGGGCCAACGTCCTGACTTTC.

CDR3 in DNA: TGTGCCAGCAGTGAACAATCGGGACTAGGGGTATCCTACGAGCAGTACTTC. The encoded protein is CASSEQSGLGVSYEQYF. The chain carries TRBV6-1 and TRBJ2-7; 8 positions match TRBD2. From germline, CDR1 is MNHNS and CDR2 SASEGT. V lost 2 bases to trimming and J lost 1 base; unmatched junction nucleotides: 10. This CDR3 is built from 17 residues.

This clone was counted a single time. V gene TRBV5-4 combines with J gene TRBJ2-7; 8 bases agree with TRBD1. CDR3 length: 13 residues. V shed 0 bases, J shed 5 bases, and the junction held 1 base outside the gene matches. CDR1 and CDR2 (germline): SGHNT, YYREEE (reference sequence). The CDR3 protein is CASSLGQGNEQYF. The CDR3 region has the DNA TGTGCCAGCAGCTTGGGACAGGGGAACGAGCAGTACTTC.

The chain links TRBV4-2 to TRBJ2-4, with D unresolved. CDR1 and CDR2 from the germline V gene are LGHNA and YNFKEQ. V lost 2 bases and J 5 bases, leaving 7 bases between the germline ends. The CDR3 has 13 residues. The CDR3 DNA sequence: TGTGCCAGCAGCCAACCCGTGGAAAACATTCAGTACTTC. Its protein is CASSQPVENIQYF.

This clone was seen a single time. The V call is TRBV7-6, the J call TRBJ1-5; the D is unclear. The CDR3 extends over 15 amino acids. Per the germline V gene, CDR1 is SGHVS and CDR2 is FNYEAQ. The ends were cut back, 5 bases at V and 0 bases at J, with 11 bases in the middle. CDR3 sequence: CASSKTTASNQPQHF. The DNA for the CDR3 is TGTGCCAGCAGCAAGACAACAGCTAGCAATCAGCCCCAGCATTTT.

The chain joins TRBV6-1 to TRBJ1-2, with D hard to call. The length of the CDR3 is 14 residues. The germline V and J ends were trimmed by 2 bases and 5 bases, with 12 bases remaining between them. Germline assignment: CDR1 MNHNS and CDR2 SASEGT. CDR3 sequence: CASSERTEDYGYTF. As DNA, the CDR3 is TGTGCCAGCAGTGAAAGAACGGAGGATTATGGCTACACCTTC.

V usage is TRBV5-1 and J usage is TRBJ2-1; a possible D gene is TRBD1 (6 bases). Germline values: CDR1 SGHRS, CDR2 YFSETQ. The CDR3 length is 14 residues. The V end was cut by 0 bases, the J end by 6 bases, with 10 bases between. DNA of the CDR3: TGCGCCAGCAGCTTGGGTCCAGGGGCCAATGAGCAGTTCTTC. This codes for CASSLGPGANEQFF.

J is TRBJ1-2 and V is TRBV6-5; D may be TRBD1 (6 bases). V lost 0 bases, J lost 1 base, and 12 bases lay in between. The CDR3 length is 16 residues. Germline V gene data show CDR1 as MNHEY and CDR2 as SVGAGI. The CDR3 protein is CASSYSGQLGNYGYTF. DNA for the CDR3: TGTGCCAGCAGTTACTCAGGACAGCTCGGTAACTATGGCTACACCTTC.

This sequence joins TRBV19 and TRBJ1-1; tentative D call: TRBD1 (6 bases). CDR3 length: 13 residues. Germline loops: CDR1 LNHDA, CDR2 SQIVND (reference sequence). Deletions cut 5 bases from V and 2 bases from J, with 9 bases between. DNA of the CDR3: TGTGCCAGTAGTCCGACAGGAAACACTGAAGCTTTCTTT. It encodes CASSPTGNTEAFF.

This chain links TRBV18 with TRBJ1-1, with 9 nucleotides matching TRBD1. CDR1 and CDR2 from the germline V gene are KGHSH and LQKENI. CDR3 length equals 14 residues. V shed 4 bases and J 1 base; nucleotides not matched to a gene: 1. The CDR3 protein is CASSRDRENTEAFF. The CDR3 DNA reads TGTGCCAGCTCACGGGACAGGGAGAACACTGAAGCTTTCTTT.

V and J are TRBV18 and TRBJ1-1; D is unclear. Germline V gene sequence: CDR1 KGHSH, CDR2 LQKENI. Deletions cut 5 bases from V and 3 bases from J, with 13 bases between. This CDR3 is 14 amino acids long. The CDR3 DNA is TGTGCCAGCTCAGCCGAGAGTGGGGACACTGAAGCTTTCTTT. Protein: CASSAESGDTEAFF.

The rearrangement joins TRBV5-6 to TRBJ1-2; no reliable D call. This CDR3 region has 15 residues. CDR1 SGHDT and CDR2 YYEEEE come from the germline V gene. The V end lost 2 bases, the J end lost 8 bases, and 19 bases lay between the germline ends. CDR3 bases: TGTGCCAGCAGCTTCAGCACAGCCTGGACGAACGGCTACACCTTC. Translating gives CASSFSTAWTNGYTF.

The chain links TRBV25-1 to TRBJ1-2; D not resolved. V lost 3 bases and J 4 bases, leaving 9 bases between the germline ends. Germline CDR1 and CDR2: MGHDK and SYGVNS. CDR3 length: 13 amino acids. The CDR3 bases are TGTGCCAGCAGTGATGAGACTGGCTATGGCTACACCTTC. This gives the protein CASSDETGYGYTF.

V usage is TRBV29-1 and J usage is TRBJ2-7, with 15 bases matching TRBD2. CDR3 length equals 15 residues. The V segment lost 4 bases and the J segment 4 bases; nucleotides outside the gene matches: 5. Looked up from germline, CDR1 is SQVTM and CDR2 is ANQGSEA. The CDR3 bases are TGCAGCGTTGTAATGGGACTAGCGGGGGGTTACGAGCAGTACTTC. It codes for CSVVMGLAGGYEQYF.

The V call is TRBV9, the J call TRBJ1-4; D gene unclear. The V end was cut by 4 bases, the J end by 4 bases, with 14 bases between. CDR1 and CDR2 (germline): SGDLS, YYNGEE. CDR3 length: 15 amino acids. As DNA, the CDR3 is TGTGCCAGCAGCCCCCTCGGCAGGCTTAATGAAAAACTGTTTTTT. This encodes CASSPLGRLNEKLFF.

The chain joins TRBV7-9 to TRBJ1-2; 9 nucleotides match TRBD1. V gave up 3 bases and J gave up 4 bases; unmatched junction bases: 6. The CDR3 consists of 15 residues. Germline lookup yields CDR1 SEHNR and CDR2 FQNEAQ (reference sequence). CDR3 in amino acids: CASSFPTGGGYGYTF. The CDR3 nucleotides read TGTGCCAGCAGCTTTCCCACAGGGGGCGGCTATGGCTACACCTTC.

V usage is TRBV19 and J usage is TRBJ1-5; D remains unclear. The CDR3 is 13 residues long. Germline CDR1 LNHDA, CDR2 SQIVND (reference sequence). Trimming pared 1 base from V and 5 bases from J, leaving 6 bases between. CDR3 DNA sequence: TGTGCCAGTAGTATAGGTCCAGATCAGCCCCAGCATTTT. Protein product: CASSIGPDQPQHF.

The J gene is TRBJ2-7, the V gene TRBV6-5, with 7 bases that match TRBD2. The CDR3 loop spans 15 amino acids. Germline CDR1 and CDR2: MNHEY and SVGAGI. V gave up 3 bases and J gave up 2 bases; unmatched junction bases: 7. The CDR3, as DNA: TGTGCCAGCAGTTATATGGGGGGGGACCCCTACGAGCAGTACTTC. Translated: CASSYMGGDPYEQYF.

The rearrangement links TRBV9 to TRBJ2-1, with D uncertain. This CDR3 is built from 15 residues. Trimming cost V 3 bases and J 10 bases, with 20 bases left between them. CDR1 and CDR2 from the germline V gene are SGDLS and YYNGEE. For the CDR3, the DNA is TGTGCCAGCAGCGCGCAACCAAACCTCAGGTACGAGCAGTTCTTC. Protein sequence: CASSAQPNLRYEQFF.

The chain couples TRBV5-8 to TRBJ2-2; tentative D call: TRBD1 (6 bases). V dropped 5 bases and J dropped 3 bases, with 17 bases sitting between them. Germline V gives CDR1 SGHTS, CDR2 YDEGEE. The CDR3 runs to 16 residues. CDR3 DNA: TGTGCCAGCAGTTTGCCCTCTAGGGGGTACACCGGGGAGCTGTTTTTT. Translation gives CASSLPSRGYTGELFF. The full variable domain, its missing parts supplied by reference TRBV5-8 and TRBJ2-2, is EAGVTQSPTHLIKTRGQQATLRCSPISGHTSVYWYQQALGLGLQFLLWYDEGEERNRGNFPPRFSGRQFPNYSSELNVNALELEDSALYLCASSLPSRGYTGELFFGEGSRLTVL.